This entry describes one T cell receptor beta chain. Its antigen is as yet unknown. Produced via immunoSEQ multiplex PCR; TCRdb's table is partial and in-frame only. Of 7,500 to 8,500 clones in the sample, approximately 72% were seen once. Tumor tissue was taken before any definitive surgery or chemotherapy was given. The source of the sample is a study of high-grade serous ovarian cancer treatment subgroups. Study context: On average, approximately 14,000 reads and 7,000 to 8,000 unique TCR beta rearrangements were obtained per sample. Study-wide results and limits: Repertoire analysis covered CDR3 alone, not CDR1 or CDR2. Clonal relatedness tracked neoantigen level, and by trend copy number and mutation load. Repertoire similarity ranged about 0.1 to 0.79 between tumors of one patient.

Germline values: CDR1 MNHEY, CDR2 SMNVEV (reference sequence). The junction had 4 bases not matched to a gene; V was cut back by 7 bases and J by 1 base. This CDR3 region has 15 residues. The rearrangement joins TRBV27 to TRBJ2-7, with TRBD2 matching over 13 bases. Sample: tumor tissue. This receptor was taken from a human donor with high-grade serous ovarian cancer. The CDR3 reads CASILLAGGSYEQYF. Here the CDR3 DNA reads TGTGCCAGCATACTACTAGCGGGAGGGTCCTACGAGCAGTACTTC.